These 10 T cell receptor beta chains originate from one sample sequenced in a study of blood T cell repertoires in COVID-19. Generated by immunoSEQ multiplex PCR, the TCRdb table keeps only in-frame clones and is missing some. Among around 200,000 clones, approximately 85% were seen once, and the ten largest hold 9.8%. Sequences were obtained from peripheral blood. Every receptor here comes from a woman older than 75 with acute or convalescent COVID-19.

This clone has just one count. The chain carries TRBV19 and TRBJ2-7, with 10 bases matching TRBD1. Trimming removed 4 bases from V and 7 bases from J; junction bases left unmatched: 7. Germline assignment: CDR1 LNHDA and CDR2 SQIVND (reference sequence). This CDR3 is built from 14 residues. CDR3 DNA sequence: TGTGCCAGTAGTACTCCGGGACAGGGGAGGGAGCAGTACTTC. It codes for CASSTPGQGREQYF.

V usage is TRBV18 and J usage is TRBJ2-3; D is perhaps TRBD2 (6 bases). CDR3 length: 16 residues. The germline V gene has CDR1 KGHSH and CDR2 LQKENI. Trimming cost V 0 bases and J 2 bases, with 12 bases left between them. CDR3 DNA: TGTGCCAGCTCACCACCGGGTGGAGGGGTCACAGATACGCAGTATTTT. Translating it yields CASSPPGGGVTDTQYF.

The chain links TRBV18 to TRBJ1-1; TRBD1 matches at 8 bases. The CDR3 length is 14 residues. Germline lookup yields CDR1 KGHSH and CDR2 LQKENI. V was clipped by 8 bases and J by 0 bases; unmatched bases: 5. The CDR3 DNA reads as TGTGCCAGCGACAGGGGAGAGGTGAACACTGAAGCTTTCTTT. It yields the protein CASDRGEVNTEAFF.

DNA for the CDR3: TGTGCCAGCAGCTCGAACGGAGGTTACGAGCAGTACTTC. It yields the protein CASSSNGGYEQYF. The genes are TRBV7-2 and TRBJ2-7, with TRBD2 as a possible D gene (5 bases). Deletions cut 4 bases from V and 4 bases from J, with 11 bases between. Germline values: CDR1 SGHTA, CDR2 FQGNSA. The CDR3 extends over 13 amino acids.

The chain joins TRBV19 to TRBJ1-5; D call uncertain. This CDR3 spans 13 amino acids. Germline CDR1 and CDR2: LNHDA and SQIVND (reference sequence). V was shortened by 6 bases and J by 2 bases, with 8 bases between the two germline ends. CDR3 in DNA: TGTGCCAGTAGCAGGAACCGCAATCAGCCCCAGCATTTT. Translation: CASSRNRNQPQHF.

The chain joins TRBV24-1 to TRBJ1-2, with D tentatively TRBD1 (5 bases). Trimming took off 4 bases at V and 8 bases at J, with 10 bases between the two ends. Germline lookup yields CDR1 KGHDR and CDR2 SFDVKD. This CDR3 is 12 amino acids long. CDR3 in DNA: TGTGCCACCAGTGAACGGGGGACCGGCTACACCTTC. Translating it yields CATSERGTGYTF.

This clone is a singleton in its sample. The chain joins TRBV28 to TRBJ1-6; tentative D call: TRBD1 (5 bases). Germline CDR1 and CDR2: MDHEN and SYDVKM. Between the trimmed V and J ends, which lost 2 bases and 8 bases, there was a span of 10 bases. This CDR3 is built from 14 residues. In DNA, the CDR3 is TGTGCCAGCAGTTTACAGGGAGGTCATTCACCCCTCCACTTT. Translated, it gives CASSLQGGHSPLHF.

This clone was counted only a few times. The chain employs TRBV4-3 and TRBJ2-1; 7 bases match TRBD2. CDR3 length: 14 amino acids. CDR1 is LGHNA, CDR2 YSLEER, per germline. V was pared by 3 bases and J by 12 bases, with 11 bases of the junction left unmatched. CDR3 amino acids: CASSQVIGGRGQFF. CDR3 nucleotide sequence: TGCGCCAGCAGCCAGGTTATCGGGGGGAGAGGGCAGTTCTTC.

The sample holds one count of this clone. This rearrangement joins TRBV19 to TRBJ2-1, with 8 bases lining up with TRBD2. This CDR3 is 15 amino acids long. Per the germline V gene, CDR1 is LNHDA and CDR2 is SQIVND (reference sequence). With V trimmed by 3 bases and J by 9 bases, 10 bases remained unmatched. DNA of the CDR3: TGTGCCAGTAGTATCTTTACCGGGGGGGCCAGTGAGCAGTTCTTC. Translated: CASSIFTGGASEQFF.

This chain links TRBV5-6 with TRBJ1-2, with 10 nucleotides matching TRBD1. CDR3 length: 14 residues. Germline CDR1 and CDR2: SGHDT and YYEEEE. The junction had 7 bases not matched to a gene; V was cut back by 3 bases and J by 8 bases. CDR3: CASSSTGGMEGYTF. In DNA form, the CDR3 reads TGTGCCAGCAGCTCGACAGGGGGCATGGAAGGCTACACCTTC.